These 18 T cell receptor beta chains share one sample of origin, sequenced in a study of Ad26.COV2.S vaccination and SARS-CoV-2 variants. Sample treatment: some 19 received Ad26.COV2.S at low or high dose, single or two shots; several received placebo; per-sample allocation not given. Day 63 after the first vaccine or placebo injection was the time point for sampling. TCRdb's table, derived via immunoSEQ multiplex PCR, lists solely in-frame clones and lacks some. The sample includes roughly 250,000 clones, roughly nine tenths of them seen just once. The sequences come from peripheral blood, collected in a trial of Ad26.COV2.S vaccine versus placebo. The receptors were sampled from a person between 18 and 60 years old who received the Ad26.COV2.S COVID-19 vaccine or a placebo.

V usage is TRBV19 and J usage is TRBJ1-3, with a possible D match to TRBD1 (5 bases). CDR1 is LNHDA, CDR2 SQIVND, per germline (reference sequence). The CDR3 has 15 amino acids. Deletions cut 7 bases from V and 0 bases from J, with 13 bases between. The DNA for the CDR3 is TGTGCCAGTACCAAGACAGTTAACTCTGGAAACACCATATATTTT. Its translation: CASTKTVNSGNTIYF.

V and J are TRBV7-9 and TRBJ1-1; D remains unclear. The germline V and J ends were trimmed by 2 bases and 1 base, with 8 bases remaining between them. The CDR3 spans 14 residues. CDR1 is SEHNR, CDR2 FQNEAQ, per germline (reference sequence). CDR3 sequence: CASSLSLTNTEAFF. In DNA form, the CDR3 reads TGTGCCAGCAGCTTATCTCTCACGAACACTGAAGCTTTCTTT.

The chain combines TRBV14 with TRBJ2-2; 9 bases fit TRBD1. The CDR3 is 16 amino acids. V shed 4 bases, J shed 5 bases, and the junction held 8 bases outside the gene matches. Germline CDR1 is SGHDN and CDR2 is FVKESK. CDR3 nucleotide sequence: TGTGCCAGCAGCCCCTGGACAGGGGTGGCGACCGGGGAGCTGTTTTTT. It translates to CASSPWTGVATGELFF.

This clone was detected once. This chain links TRBV27 with TRBJ2-3; D gene ambiguous. Germline CDR1 MNHEY, CDR2 SMNVEV (reference sequence). The germline V and J ends were trimmed by 5 bases and 10 bases, with 10 bases remaining between them. CDR3 length: 11 residues. In nucleotides, the CDR3 is TGTGCCAGCAGTGGCCCGAGGTCGCAGTATTTT. Amino acids: CASSGPRSQYF.

The chain is built from TRBV11-2 and TRBJ2-7; 7 bases line up with TRBD1. Germline V lookup: CDR1 SGHAT, CDR2 FQNNGV. The CDR3 is 14 residues long. V was pared by 4 bases and J by 6 bases, with 9 bases of the junction left unmatched. In DNA, the CDR3 is TGTGCCAGCAGCTCGAACAGGGGTAGGGGCGAGCAGTACGTC. It codes for CASSSNRGRGEQYV.

The chain recombines TRBV5-5 with TRBJ2-1; D remains unclear. With 0 bases removed from V and 8 bases from J, the gap between germline ends came to 21 bases. The length of the CDR3 is 17 residues. CDR1 and CDR2 (germline): SGHKS, YYEKEE (reference sequence). The DNA for the CDR3 is TGTGCCAGCAGCTTGGGGCGAGTGATGGGAAGGTGGCATGAGCAGTTCTTC. The encoded protein is CASSLGRVMGRWHEQFF.

This chain joins TRBV11-3 and TRBJ2-7, with D tentatively TRBD2 (6 bases). Trimming pared 5 bases from V and 5 bases from J, leaving 13 bases between. This CDR3 region has 13 residues. Germline CDR1 and CDR2: SGHNT and YENEEA. DNA of the CDR3: TGTGCCAGCAGCGACGGGACTTTGCACGAGCAGTACTTC. Translating gives CASSDGTLHEQYF. The entire variable domain, with the rest obtained from reference TRBV11-3 and TRBJ2-7, is as follows: EAGVVQSPRYKIIEKKQPVAFWCNPISGHNTLYWYLQNLGQGPELLIRYENEEAVDDSQLPKDRFSAERLKGVDSTLKIQPAELGDSAVYLCASSDGTLHEQYFGPGTRLTVT.

The rearrangement joins TRBV7-8 to TRBJ1-2, with TRBD1 matching 9 bases. Germline V CDR1 and CDR2: SGHVS, FQNEAQ. This CDR3 is 15 amino acids long. The V segment lost 2 bases and the J segment 3 bases; nucleotides outside the gene matches: 4. CDR3 protein: CASSLTDRGYYGYTF. The CDR3 coding sequence is TGTGCCAGCAGCTTAACGGACAGGGGTTACTATGGCTACACCTTC.

The chain couples TRBV5-3 to TRBJ2-5; D unclear. TRBV5-3 is an ORF, with its function uncertain. The CDR3 covers 16 residues. With 4 bases removed from V and 5 bases from J, the gap between germline ends came to 21 bases. The CDR3 sequence is CARSLAKTQDLETQYF. As DNA, the CDR3 is TGTGCCAGAAGCCTGGCGAAGACGCAAGATCTCGAGACCCAGTACTTC.

The J gene is TRBJ1-4, the V gene TRBV6-5, with D uncertain. The CDR3 contains 15 residues. The V gene's germline CDR1 is MNHEY and CDR2 SVGAGI. V was trimmed by 6 bases and J by 0 bases, leaving 11 bases between them. CDR3 in DNA: TGTGCCAGCAGCCCCAATCCAGCAACTAATGAAAAACTGTTTTTT. Encoded protein: CASSPNPATNEKLFF.

The genes are TRBV5-1 and TRBJ2-1; 7 bases are a match to TRBD1. CDR3 length: 12 residues. CDR1 is SGHRS, CDR2 YFSETQ, per germline. After removal of 4 bases from V and 9 bases from J, the junction contained 4 bases not matched to a gene. Here the CDR3 reads CASSKQGTEQFF. In DNA form, the CDR3 reads TGCGCCAGCAGCAAACAGGGGACTGAGCAGTTCTTC.

This clone was seen a single time. The chain recombines TRBV6-2 or TRBV6-3 with TRBJ2-1, with 8 positions matching TRBD2. Trimming removed 0 bases from V and 11 bases from J; junction bases left unmatched: 12. The CDR3 has 16 residues. Germline V gene sequence: CDR1 MNHEY, CDR2 SVGEGT. CDR3 region: CASSYSNRGGRSQQFF. CDR3 sequence (DNA): TGTGCCAGCAGTTACTCGAATCGGGGGGGGAGATCACAGCAGTTCTTC.

The chain uses TRBV20-1 and TRBJ1-2; tentative D call: TRBD1 (5 bases). Germline V gene lookup returns CDR1 DFQATT and CDR2 SNEGSKA (reference sequence). The CDR3 extends over 12 amino acids. The V gene lost 6 bases and the J gene lost 8 bases, with 16 bases spanning the gap. The CDR3 DNA sequence: TGCAGTGCAAGTCCTGGGTGGGGCGGCTACACCTTC. It codes for CSASPGWGGYTF.

The rearrangement uses TRBV19 and TRBJ2-7; 7 bases map to TRBD2. The CDR3 has 14 residues. CDR1 is LNHDA and CDR2 is SQIVND in the germline V gene (reference sequence). The V segment lost 7 bases and the J segment 2 bases; nucleotides outside the gene matches: 8. The CDR3 DNA is TGTGCCAGTACCCCGGGGGGTCCCCCCTACGAGCAGTACTTC. This gives the protein CASTPGGPPYEQYF.

The count of this clone is one. The chain links TRBV5-1 to TRBJ2-5; D is perhaps TRBD2 (6 bases). V lost 4 bases to trimming and J lost 1 base, with 11 bases between them. Germline V lookup: CDR1 SGHRS, CDR2 YFSETQ. The CDR3 runs to 14 residues. Here the CDR3 DNA reads TGCGCCAGCAGCCGGCGGGGAATCCAAGAGACCCAGTACTTC. Amino acid sequence: CASSRRGIQETQYF.

The gene calls are TRBV5-1 and TRBJ2-3, with 9 bases fitting TRBD2. The junction had 3 bases not matched to a gene; V was cut back by 3 bases and J by 7 bases. CDR1 SGHRS and CDR2 YFSETQ come from the germline V gene. The CDR3 covers 13 residues. The CDR3 DNA sequence: TGCGCCAGCAGCTCCGCGGGAGGGAATACGCAGTATTTT. It codes for CASSSAGGNTQYF.

The V call is TRBV11-2, the J call TRBJ2-1; D tentatively reads TRBD1 or TRBD2 (5 bases each). CDR1 SGHAT and CDR2 FQNNGV come from the germline V gene. Trimming removed 3 bases from V and 3 bases from J, with 9 bases in between. There are 14 residues in the CDR3. CDR3 amino acids: CASSLGDRYNEQFF. In DNA form, the CDR3 reads TGTGCCAGCAGCTTGGGGGATCGCTACAATGAGCAGTTCTTC. Drawing the rest from reference TRBV11-2 and TRBJ2-1, the complete variable domain is EAGVAQSPRYKIIEKRQSVAFWCNPISGHATLYWYQQILGQGPKLLIQFQNNGVVDDSQLPKDRFSAERLKGVDSTLKIQPAKLEDSAVYLCASSLGDRYNEQFFGPGTRLTVL.

The chain carries TRBV7-9 and TRBJ1-6, with TRBD1 identical over 7 bases. Germline CDR1 reads SEHNR; CDR2 reads FQNEAQ (reference sequence). The CDR3 length is 15 residues. With V trimmed by 6 bases and J by 6 bases, 8 bases remained unmatched. CDR3 in DNA: TGTGCCAGCAGGGGGAACAGGGGCCTTAATTCACCCCTCCACTTT. Translated: CASRGNRGLNSPLHF.